This T cell receptor beta chain was sequenced in a study of glioma-infiltrating T cells. Study results and limitations: Very few CDR3 sequences were shared between tissue and blood. Tissue-blood divergence was below expectation in non-neoplastic patients, above in gliomas.

Amplification of TCR alpha and beta CDR3 regions from RNA used iRepertoire nested multiplex PCR. Tissue mRNA or PBMC total RNA, roughly 85-450 ng, went into one-step reverse transcription and amplification. TCRdb re-called the multiplex PCR reads through MiXCR, storing one row per CDR3 protein. In the table there are 170,000 or so distinct CDR3 sequences, more than 35% of which are singletons. This clonotype was picked up many times. Its matching antigen is unknown. The CDR3 runs 14 residues. CDR1 and CDR2 from the germline V gene are DFQATT and SNEGSKA (reference sequence). V lost 4 bases, J lost 0 bases, and 10 bases lay in between.

V gene TRBV20-1 combines with J gene TRBJ1-3; D not certain. The specimen sequenced was glioma tissue, nonneoplastic brain tissue, or PBMCs (not recorded which). The sequence was obtained from a human donor with low-grade glioma or glioblastoma, undergoing nonglioma brain surgery, or in good health (not recorded which). CDR3 in DNA: TGCAGTGCTATGTCCCCAAACTCTGGAAACACCATATATTTT. It yields the protein CSAMSPNSGNTIYF.